This is a list of T cell receptor beta chains from one sample in a study of cytomegalovirus exposure and HLA in healthy donors. Generated by immunoSEQ multiplex PCR, the TCRdb table keeps only in-frame clones and is missing some. The data show some 160,000 clones, more than 75% seen once. The sample consisted of PBMCs. The receptors here all came from a man aged 18 to 29 in good health and CMV-seronegative. Both conserved end residues are part of each CDR3. D genes are given only for firm matches. Some rows have no size entry. The others give once, few or many, or a class for an expanded clone.

DNA,CDR3,size,V,D,J
TGTGCCAGTAGTCCCACAGGGGGGCGGTCACCCCTCCACTTT,CASSPTGGRSPLHF,.,TRBV19,TRBD1,TRBJ1-6
TGCGCCAGCAGCTTATTGCCAGGGGACGGCCGGGAGACCCAGTACTTC,CASSLLPGDGRETQYF,.,TRBV5-1,.,TRBJ2-5
TGCGCCAGCAGCCACGCACTGGCGGGGGACAATGAGCAGTTCTTC,CASSHALAGDNEQFF,.,TRBV4-3,TRBD2,TRBJ2-1
TGCGCCAGCAGCCACCGTACAGGGGCGGTGTTCTTC,CASSHRTGAVFF,.,TRBV4-1,TRBD1,TRBJ2-1
TGTGCCAGCTCACCCGACAGGGTCCGCGACATTCAGTACTTC,CASSPDRVRDIQYF,.,TRBV18,TRBD1,TRBJ2-4
TGCGCCAGCAGCCAAGCGACAGGGGTTGGCTATGGCTACACCTTC,CASSQATGVGYGYTF,.,TRBV4-3,TRBD1,TRBJ1-2
TGCGCCAGCAGCTTGGAAAGGGAGGGCACTGAAGCTTTCTTT,CASSLEREGTEAFF,.,TRBV5-1,.,TRBJ1-1
TGTGCCAGCAGCTTCTCGAGAGACAGCTCCTACAATGAGCAGTTCTTC,CASSFSRDSSYNEQFF,.,TRBV13,.,TRBJ2-1
TGTGCCAGCAGGCCCACTGGGTGGGCAGGGATACACACCGGGGAGCTGTTTTTT,CASRPTGWAGIHTGELFF,.,TRBV28,.,TRBJ2-2
TGCGCCAGCAGCCGACAGGGGACCGGCTCCTATAATTCACCCCTCCACTTT,CASSRQGTGSYNSPLHF,.,TRBV5-1,TRBD1,TRBJ1-6
TGTGCCAGCAGTTTACAGATTCTCTATGGCTACACCTTC,CASSLQILYGYTF,.,TRBV28,.,TRBJ1-2
TGCGCCGGCAGACAGTCGTCGGATACGCAGTATTTT,CAGRQSSDTQYF,.,TRBV23-1,.,TRBJ2-3
TGTGCCAGCAGTTACCTGTCAGGGGGTGGTAATGAGCAGTTCTTC,CASSYLSGGGNEQFF,.,TRBV6-5,TRBD1,TRBJ2-1
TGTGCCAGCAGCGTAGTGGGGGCCGAGGGGCCTGAGCAGTTCTTC,CASSVVGAEGPEQFF,.,TRBV9,.,TRBJ2-1
TGTGCCTGGGAGACCGGGGAGCTGTTTTTT,CAWETGELFF,.,TRBV30,.,TRBJ2-2
TGTGCCAGCACTTTCAGGCAGGGCGCTAATGAAAAACTGTTTTTT,CASTFRQGANEKLFF,.,TRBV2,.,TRBJ1-4
TGTGCCAGCAGTAGGGACAGGCGTACAGATACGCAGTATTTT,CASSRDRRTDTQYF,.,TRBV2,TRBD1,TRBJ2-3
TGTGCCAGCACCCCGGGACAGGGGGCGAGAAATGAGCAGTTCTTC,CASTPGQGARNEQFF,.,TRBV6-5,TRBD1,TRBJ2-1
TGTGCCAGCAGCTCGGAAACTGGGGGGGCCGAGCAGTACTTC,CASSSETGGAEQYF,.,TRBV5-6,.,TRBJ2-7
TGTGCCATCGGCGGGACAGGGTCTACGGATACGCAGTATTTT,CAIGGTGSTDTQYF,.,TRBV28,TRBD1,TRBJ2-3
TGTGCCAGCAGCTTAGCCAGGGCAAGCGCAGATACGCAGTATTTT,CASSLARASADTQYF,.,TRBV7-2,.,TRBJ2-3
TGTGCCAGTAGGAGCGAGGGACAGGGCTGGGTAGGCAATCAGCCCCAGCATTTT,CASRSEGQGWVGNQPQHF,once,TRBV19,TRBD1,TRBJ1-5
TGTGCCAGCAGCCTAGCGGGGCCTAACAATGAGCAGTTCTTC,CASSLAGPNNEQFF,once,TRBV27,TRBD2,TRBJ2-1
TGTGCCAGCAGCTTCTCGGGACAACAAGAGACCCAGTACTTC,CASSFSGQQETQYF,.,TRBV7-9,.,TRBJ2-5
TGCGCCAGCAGTGAGTCCGGGGACAAGCTGGAGACCCAGTACTTC,CASSESGDKLETQYF,.,TRBV10-2,.,TRBJ2-5
TGTGCCAGCAGCTTAGGACAGGGACCAGAGACCCAGTACTTC,CASSLGQGPETQYF,.,TRBV7-9,TRBD1,TRBJ2-5
TGCGCCAGCAGCTTGCCGACTAGCGGAGGAGTCACAGATACGCAGTATTTT,CASSLPTSGGVTDTQYF,.,TRBV5-1,TRBD2,TRBJ2-3
TGTGCCAGTAGTACAGGGCAACGCGGTGAAAAACTGTTTTTT,CASSTGQRGEKLFF,.,TRBV19,.,TRBJ1-4